This TCR beta chain is from a study of cytomegalovirus exposure and HLA in healthy donors. Primers included in the PCR were 60 Vbeta and 13 Jbeta primers. The protocol was immunoSEQ multiplex PCR, while the TCRdb copy is restricted to in-frame clones and leaves out a portion. The table records around 130,000 clones, approximately 80% of them present only once. Study results and caveats: There were around 160 TCR beta chains listed as cytomegalovirus-associated. Analyses of presence/absence relied on an assumption of roughly uniform sequencing depth across donors.

Of note for this clone: The antigen remains undetermined.

The TCR comes from a woman in her forties in good health and CMV-seropositive. Specimen: PBMCs.

As DNA, the CDR3 is TGTGCCAGCAGTGAAAGCGGGGGGGATCAGCCCCAGCATTTT. This gives the protein CASSESGGDQPQHF. The chain has TRBV6-1 and TRBJ1-5; maybe TRBD1 (5 bases). Germline V gene data show CDR1 as MNHNS and CDR2 as SASEGT. Trimming removed 2 bases from V and 5 bases from J, with 10 bases in between. The CDR3 is made up of 14 amino acids.